Each of the 12 T cell receptor beta chains below was sequenced from the same sample in a study of post-analysis software for immune sequencing data. Unique molecular identifiers tagged the TCR beta cDNA libraries. One entry per CDR3 protein results from TCRdb running MiXCR on the PCR reads. The data hold some 700,000 distinct CDR3 sequences, with approximately 59% observed a single time. General observations from the study: With TRBV5-6, TRBV5-1 and TRBV20-1 included, about five TRBV segments were more frequent in patients than in controls.

These receptors have no known antigen. The material sequenced was blood. Receptors were obtained from a girl aged 2 to 10 with multiple sclerosis.

This clonotype was observed a few times. The germline gene is not matched at one end of the junction; a read error may be the cause. The chain employs TRBV7-3 and TRBJ2-3; no clear D. In germline, CDR1 is SGHTA, CDR2 FQGTGA. The CDR3 is 13 amino acids. The CDR3 DNA reads as TGTGCCAGCAGCCTAAGGGTGCCAGATACGCGGTATTTT. This codes for CASSLRVPDTRYF.

This clonotype turned up a few times. The chain uses TRBV29-1 and TRBJ2-7; 7 bases fit TRBD1. The length of the CDR3 is 13 residues. The germline CDR1 and CDR2 sequences are SQVTM and ANQGSEA. After removal of 7 bases from V and 2 bases from J, the junction contained 8 bases not matched to a gene. CDR3 nucleotides: TGCAGCGCGACCCGGGACAGTACCTACGAGCAGTACTTC. Translated: CSATRDSTYEQYF.

V gene TRBV15 combines with J gene TRBJ2-1; D possibly corresponds to TRBD2 (5 bases). V lost 0 bases and J 0 bases, leaving 12 bases between the germline ends. Per the germline V gene, CDR1 is LNHNV and CDR2 is YYDKDF (reference sequence). The CDR3 is 17 amino acids. The CDR3 nucleotides read TGTGCCACCAGCAGAGATGAGGGTAGGGTCTCCTACAATGAGCAGTTCTTC. Amino acids: CATSRDEGRVSYNEQFF.

This clonotype has more than one count but fewer than ten. This sequence joins TRBV5-1 and TRBJ1-4, with a possible D match to TRBD1 (5 bases). The CDR3 covers 17 residues. CDR1 is SGHRS and CDR2 is YFSETQ in the germline V gene. V lost 7 bases to trimming and J lost 0 bases, with 19 bases between them. The CDR3 sequence: CASSLGTADATNEKLFF. The CDR3 nucleotides read TGCGCCAGCTCCCTAGGGACCGCCGATGCAACTAATGAAAAACTGTTTTTT.

This clonotype has a handful of counts. The chain couples TRBV7-6 to TRBJ2-2; 7 positions match TRBD1. Germline values: CDR1 SGHVS, CDR2 FNYEAQ. The CDR3 runs 14 residues. With 5 bases clipped from V and 6 bases from J, the junction kept 6 bases outside the gene matches. The CDR3 loop reads CASSPTTGSGELFF. In nucleotides, the CDR3 is TGTGCCAGCAGCCCTACGACAGGGTCCGGGGAGCTGTTTTTT.

The V and J genes are TRBV4-2 and TRBJ2-3; a possible D gene is TRBD1 (5 bases). This CDR3 comprises 16 residues. CDR1 and CDR2 (germline): LGHNA, YNFKEQ. V lost 3 bases, J lost 2 bases, and 15 bases lay in between. For the CDR3, the DNA is TGTGCCAGCAGCCAGCAGACAGAGAAATACACAGATACGCAGTATTTT. Translating gives CASSQQTEKYTDTQYF.

The chain employs TRBV12-3 or TRBV12-4 and TRBJ2-1; D gene ambiguous. Trimming removed 6 bases at V and 2 bases at J, with 5 bases between. This CDR3 has 12 amino acids. The CDR3 DNA is TGTGCCAGCAGAACTACCTACAATGAGCAGTTCTTC. Encoded protein: CASRTTYNEQFF.

There are a few counts of this clonotype. This chain connects TRBV20-1 to TRBJ1-2; 7 bases match TRBD1. V shed 0 bases and J 3 bases; nucleotides not matched to a gene: 1. Germline lookup yields CDR1 DFQATT and CDR2 SNEGSKA (reference sequence). CDR3 length: 13 residues. The CDR3 loop is CSARDDRDYGYTF. The CDR3 DNA reads TGCAGTGCTAGAGATGACAGGGACTATGGCTACACCTTC.

CDR3 sequence (DNA): TGTGCCAGCAGTTCACGCCCGACCGTCCGCCCTACGGGGCAGTACTTC. Residues: CASSSRPTVRPTGQYF. The chain is built from TRBV28 and TRBJ2-7, with D hard to call. The V end was cut by 4 bases, the J end by 9 bases, with 25 bases between. There are 16 residues in the CDR3. Germline values: CDR1 MDHEN, CDR2 SYDVKM.

The chain uses TRBV7-9 and TRBJ2-7; 8 bases fit TRBD2. The CDR3 has 16 residues. Germline loops: CDR1 SEHNR, CDR2 FQNEAQ (reference sequence). The J segment lost 7 bases and the V segment lost 3 bases, leaving 14 bases of the junction unmatched. As DNA, the CDR3 is TGTGCCAGCAGCTTGGCCGTCGGACTAGCAAGAGAGGAGCAGTACTTC. This encodes CASSLAVGLAREEQYF.

Here the CDR3 reads CASSLAGTGDVLTF. Here the CDR3 DNA reads TGTGCCAGCAGTTTGGCCGGGACAGGGGACGTCCTGACTTTC. V is TRBV28 and J is TRBJ2-6; the match to TRBD1 covers 10 bases. There are 14 residues in the CDR3. Losses at the gene ends were 3 bases for V and 11 bases for J; bases not matched to a gene: 4. The germline gives CDR1 MDHEN, CDR2 SYDVKM.

The chain couples TRBV7-9 to TRBJ1-2, with a possible D match to TRBD1 (5 bases). This CDR3 region has 14 residues. Trimming left V 10 bases short and J 5 bases short, with 20 bases between. From germline, CDR1 is SEHNR and CDR2 FQNEAQ (reference sequence). The CDR3 is CATQLQGREYGYTF. The CDR3 region has the DNA TGTGCCACCCAGCTTCAGGGCAGGGAGTATGGCTACACCTTC. The entire variable domain, with the rest obtained from reference TRBV7-9 and TRBJ1-2, is as follows: DTGVSQNPRHKITKRGQNVTFRCDPISEHNRLYWYRQTLGQGPEFLTYFQNEAQLEKSRLLSDRFSAERPKGSFSTLEIQRTEQGDSAMYLCATQLQGREYGYTFGSGTRLTVV.